Listed below are T cell receptor beta chains from one sample, sequenced in a study of cytomegalovirus exposure and HLA in healthy donors. Clones were sequenced by immunoSEQ multiplex PCR, and TCRdb holds only the in-frame ones, with some missing. The repertoire holds some 160,000 clones, with almost 80% as singletons. The specimen sequenced was PBMCs. These receptors came from a male donor in good health and CMV-seronegative. Each CDR3 is given with its conserved first and last residue. D genes are given only for firm matches. Rows may omit the clone size; those that give it use once, few, many or a size class.

J | D | V | size | CDR3 | DNA
TRBJ2-1 | TRBD2 | TRBV7-9 | . | CADRLAGGNEQFF | TGTGCCGACCGACTAGCGGGGGGCAATGAGCAGTTCTTC
TRBJ1-2 | TRBD1 | TRBV9 | . | CASSVGAGQVNYGYTF | TGTGCCAGCAGCGTAGGAGCGGGACAGGTGAACTATGGCTACACCTTC
TRBJ2-7 | . | TRBV4-1 | few | CASSQDHLGSSNSYEQYF | TGCGCCAGCAGCCAAGATCATCTAGGTAGCAGCAACTCCTACGAGCAGTACTTC
TRBJ2-7 | TRBD1 | TRBV4-3 | . | CASTTGTGAYEQYF | TGCGCCAGCACCACTGGGACAGGGGCCTACGAGCAGTACTTC
TRBJ1-5 | TRBD1 | TRBV27 | . | CASSDRGRNQPQHF | TGTGCCAGCTCGGACAGGGGAAGAAATCAGCCCCAGCATTTT
TRBJ1-5 | . | TRBV6-1 | . | CASSESGINQPQHF | TGTGCCAGCAGTGAATCAGGGATCAATCAGCCCCAGCATTTT
TRBJ2-1 | . | TRBV27 | . | CASSRSGSYNEQFF | TGTGCCAGCAGTCGGTCCGGCTCCTACAATGAGCAGTTCTTC
TRBJ1-2 | TRBD1 | TRBV28 | . | CASSFPGQTTRHYGYTF | TGTGCCAGCAGTTTCCCGGGACAGACGACGCGCCACTATGGCTACACCTTC
TRBJ2-7 | TRBD1 | TRBV28 | . | CASSLGQGARDEQYF | TGTGCCAGCAGTTTGGGACAGGGGGCCAGGGACGAGCAGTACTTC
TRBJ2-2 | TRBD1 | TRBV5-4 | . | CASSPGQGNTGELFF | TGTGCCAGCAGCCCGGGACAGGGGAACACCGGGGAGCTGTTTTTT
TRBJ2-1 | TRBD1 | TRBV2 | . | CAIQQGRNNEQFF | TGTGCCATTCAACAGGGGAGAAACAATGAGCAGTTCTTC
TRBJ2-1 | TRBD2 | TRBV14 | . | CASSPIAGEGNEQFF | TGTGCCAGCAGTCCAATAGCGGGAGAAGGCAATGAGCAGTTCTTC
TRBJ1-1 | TRBD1 | TRBV30 | few | CACLPGDRSLNTEAFF | TGTGCCTGCCTCCCCGGGGACAGAAGTCTGAACACTGAAGCTTTCTTT
TRBJ2-1 | . | TRBV6-4 | . | CASSADSTTYNEQFF | TGTGCCAGCAGTGCGGACAGTACCACGTACAATGAGCAGTTCTTC
TRBJ2-7 | . | TRBV10-3 | . | CAISETQGPYEQYF | TGTGCCATCAGTGAGACTCAGGGGCCATACGAGCAGTACTTC
TRBJ1-6 | . | TRBV5-6 | once | CASSLTLANSPLHF | TGTGCCAGCAGCTTGACCTTGGCAAATTCACCCCTCCACTTT
TRBJ1-1 | . | TRBV15 | . | CATSRDEDSEAFF | TGTGCCACCAGCAGAGATGAGGACAGTGAAGCTTTCTTT
TRBJ2-6 | TRBD2 | TRBV9 | . | CASSVGREKAGANVLTF | TGTGCCAGCAGCGTAGGGCGGGAGAAGGCTGGGGCCAACGTCCTGACTTTC
TRBJ1-1 | TRBD1 | TRBV6-1 | . | CASTVGQSTEAFF | TGTGCCAGCACTGTGGGACAGAGTACTGAAGCTTTCTTT
TRBJ1-5 | . | TRBV4-2 | . | CASSPQAQGNQPQHF | TGTGCCAGCAGCCCCCAGGCCCAGGGCAATCAGCCCCAGCATTTT
TRBJ2-7 | . | TRBV13 | few | CASSSPEGTYEQYF | TGTGCCAGCAGCTCCCCGGAGGGAACCTACGAGCAGTACTTC
TRBJ2-5 | TRBD1 | TRBV7-2 | few | CASSLVTGGVKTQYF | TGTGCCAGCAGCTTGGTGACAGGGGGCGTGAAGACCCAGTACTTC
TRBJ2-6 | TRBD2 | TRBV9 | . | CASSVGLAGGLGANVLTF | TGTGCCAGCAGCGTGGGACTAGCGGGAGGGCTAGGGGCCAACGTCCTGACTTTC
TRBJ2-5 | TRBD2 | TRBV4-1 | few | CASSQGTSGQETQYF | TGCGCCAGCAGCCAAGGGACTAGCGGACAAGAGACCCAGTACTTC
TRBJ1-2 | . | TRBV28 | . | CASSLTGTYGYTF | TGTGCCAGCAGTCTCACAGGGACCTATGGCTACACCTTC
TRBJ1-5 | . | TRBV5-6 | . | CASSVQDQPQHF | TGTGCCAGCAGCGTACAGGATCAGCCCCAGCATTTT
TRBJ2-1 | TRBD2 | TRBV19 | . | CASSITGTSSYNEQFF | TGTGCCAGTAGTATCACAGGGACTAGCAGCTACAATGAGCAGTTCTTC
TRBJ1-5 | TRBD1 | TRBV15 | once | CATSRDLGTGGTYSNQPQHF | TGTGCCACCAGCAGAGATCTTGGGACAGGGGGAACTTATAGCAATCAGCCCCAGCATTTT
TRBJ2-7 | TRBD1 | TRBV11-2 | few | CASSLWGQGASEQYF | TGTGCCAGCAGCTTATGGGGGCAGGGGGCCTCCGAGCAGTACTTC
TRBJ1-5 | . | TRBV6-5 | . | CASSLGPGGNQPQHF | TGTGCCAGCAGTTTGGGGCCCGGTGGCAATCAGCCCCAGCATTTT
TRBJ2-7 | . | TRBV28 | . | CASTSWAHEQYF | TGTGCCAGCACCTCGTGGGCCCACGAGCAGTACTTC
TRBJ1-5 | . | TRBV10-3 | . | CAISAGGMDNQPQHF | TGTGCCATCAGTGCGGGGGGGATGGACAATCAGCCCCAGCATTTT
TRBJ2-7 | . | TRBV4-3 | . | CASSQGWGAYEQYF | TGCGCCAGCAGCCAAGGCTGGGGGGCCTACGAGCAGTACTTC
TRBJ1-6 | TRBD1 | TRBV6-6 | . | CASSQNRDRGWF | TGTGCCAGCAGCCAAAACCGGGACAGGGGATGGTTT
TRBJ1-2 | . | TRBV25-1 | . | CASSPRDKRVGYTF | TGTGCCAGCAGTCCCCGAGATAAGCGGGTCGGCTACACCTTC
TRBJ2-1 | . | TRBV9 | . | CASSVAIGGGRNEQFF | TGTGCCAGCAGCGTAGCTATCGGCGGGGGCCGCAATGAGCAGTTCTTC
TRBJ1-1 | . | TRBV28 | . | CASSLATPEAFF | TGTGCCAGCAGCCTAGCCACCCCTGAAGCTTTCTTT
TRBJ2-1 | TRBD1 | TRBV11-2 | . | CASRKKGAGGSYNEQFF | TGTGCCAGCAGGAAGAAGGGGGCAGGGGGCTCCTACAATGAGCAGTTCTTC
TRBJ2-3 | . | TRBV4-1 | . | CASSQLFTRAHTQYF | TGCGCCAGCAGCCAATTATTTACGAGGGCCCATACGCAGTATTTT
TRBJ1-1 | TRBD1 | TRBV28 | few | CASSFPDRATEAFF | TGTGCCAGCAGTTTCCCCGACAGGGCAACAGAAGCTTTCTTT
TRBJ2-5 | . | TRBV27 | . | CASSSRGKTQYF | TGTGCCAGCAGTTCGCGAGGAAAGACCCAGTACTTC
TRBJ2-7 | . | TRBV5-1 | once | CASSLPRGNEQYF | TGCGCCAGCAGCTTGCCAAGGGGCAACGAGCAGTACTTC
TRBJ1-2 | . | TRBV27 | few | CASSFSGVNYGYTF | TGTGCCAGCAGTTTTTCGGGGGTTAACTATGGCTACACCTTC
TRBJ1-1 | . | TRBV7-9 | . | CASSPPKTGSKNTEAFF | TGTGCCAGCAGCCCTCCAAAGACAGGATCGAAGAACACTGAAGCTTTCTTT
TRBJ2-7 | . | TRBV6-6 | . | CASRTKTYEQYF | TGTGCCAGCCGGACTAAGACCTACGAGCAGTACTTC
TRBJ1-2 | . | TRBV10-3 | . | CAIQGSNYGYTF | TGTGCCATCCAGGGTTCGAACTATGGCTACACCTTC
TRBJ2-7 | . | TRBV15 | . | CATSRDRRLPLPYEQYF | TGTGCCACCAGCAGAGATCGCCGACTCCCTCTTCCCTACGAGCAGTACTTC
TRBJ1-3 | . | TRBV4-1 | . | CASSQEFGGSYGNTIYF | TGCGCCAGCAGCCAAGAATTCGGGGGGTCTTATGGAAACACCATATATTTT
TRBJ2-7 | . | TRBV7-3 | . | CASSPPLGQYRIKHYEQYF | TGTGCCAGCAGCCCACCGCTGGGACAATACCGCATTAAACACTACGAGCAGTACTTC
TRBJ2-2 | . | TRBV6-5 | . | CASSYSQDTGELFF | TGTGCCAGCAGTTACTCGCAGGACACCGGGGAGCTGTTTTTT
TRBJ2-7 | . | TRBV7-9 | few | CASSPFEIYEQYF | TGTGCCAGCAGCCCATTTGAGATCTACGAGCAGTACTTC